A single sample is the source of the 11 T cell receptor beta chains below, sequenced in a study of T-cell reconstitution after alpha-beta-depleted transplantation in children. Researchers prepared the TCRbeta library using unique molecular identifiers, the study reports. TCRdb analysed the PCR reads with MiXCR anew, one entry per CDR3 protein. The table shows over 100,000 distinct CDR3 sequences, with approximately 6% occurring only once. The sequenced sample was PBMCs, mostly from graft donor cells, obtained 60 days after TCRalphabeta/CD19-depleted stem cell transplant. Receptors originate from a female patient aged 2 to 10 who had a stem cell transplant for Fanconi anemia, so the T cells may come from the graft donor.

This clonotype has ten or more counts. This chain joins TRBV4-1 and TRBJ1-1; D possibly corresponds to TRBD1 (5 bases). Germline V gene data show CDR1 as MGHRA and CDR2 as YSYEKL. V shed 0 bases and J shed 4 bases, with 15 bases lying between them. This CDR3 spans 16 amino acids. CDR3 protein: CASSQDIDSPFTEAFF. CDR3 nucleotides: TGCGCCAGCAGCCAAGATATAGACAGCCCCTTCACTGAAGCTTTCTTT.

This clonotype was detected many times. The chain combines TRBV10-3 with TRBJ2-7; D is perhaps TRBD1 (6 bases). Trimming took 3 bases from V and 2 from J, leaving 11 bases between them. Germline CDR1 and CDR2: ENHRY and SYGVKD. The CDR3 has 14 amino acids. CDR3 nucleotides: TGTGCCATCAGTGAACGGAACAGGGCCTACGAGCAGTACTTC. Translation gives CAISERNRAYEQYF.

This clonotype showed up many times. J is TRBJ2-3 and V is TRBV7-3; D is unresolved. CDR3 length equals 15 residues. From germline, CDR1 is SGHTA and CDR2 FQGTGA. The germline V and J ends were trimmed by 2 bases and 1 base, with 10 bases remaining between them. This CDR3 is CASSLVPSGTDTQYF. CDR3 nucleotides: TGTGCCAGCAGCTTAGTACCGAGCGGCACAGATACGCAGTATTTT.

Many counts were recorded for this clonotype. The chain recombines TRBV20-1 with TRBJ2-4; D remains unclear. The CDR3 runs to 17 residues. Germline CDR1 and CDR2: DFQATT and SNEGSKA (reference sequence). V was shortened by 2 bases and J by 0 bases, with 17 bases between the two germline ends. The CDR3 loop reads CSARIFSGDLAKNIQYF. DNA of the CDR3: TGCAGTGCTAGAATATTTTCCGGAGATTTAGCCAAAAACATTCAGTACTTC.

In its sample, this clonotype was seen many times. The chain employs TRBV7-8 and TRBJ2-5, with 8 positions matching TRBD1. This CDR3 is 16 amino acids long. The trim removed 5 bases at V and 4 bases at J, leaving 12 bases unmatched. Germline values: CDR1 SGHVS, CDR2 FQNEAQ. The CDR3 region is CASSLLTGARGETQYF. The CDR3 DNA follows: TGTGCCAGCAGCCTACTGACAGGGGCAAGGGGAGAGACCCAGTACTTC.

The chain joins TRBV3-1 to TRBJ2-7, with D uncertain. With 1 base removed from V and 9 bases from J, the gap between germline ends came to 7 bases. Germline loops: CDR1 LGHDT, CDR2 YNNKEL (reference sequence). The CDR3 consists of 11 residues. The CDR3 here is CASSQGTVQYF. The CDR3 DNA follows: TGTGCCAGCAGCCAAGGGACCGTGCAGTACTTC.

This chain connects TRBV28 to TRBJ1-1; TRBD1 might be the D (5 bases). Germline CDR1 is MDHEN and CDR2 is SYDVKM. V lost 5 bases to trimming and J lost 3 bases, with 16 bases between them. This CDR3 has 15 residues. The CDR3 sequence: CASSAYRQPYTEAFF. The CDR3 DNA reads TGTGCCAGCAGTGCGTATAGACAGCCCTACACTGAAGCTTTCTTT.

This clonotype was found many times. In DNA, the CDR3 is TGCAGCGTCACCGGGGGTAATGAGCAGTTCTTC. Its protein is CSVTGGNEQFF. The genes are TRBV29-1 and TRBJ2-1, with D maybe TRBD2 (6 bases). This CDR3 is 11 amino acids long. The ends were cut back, 6 bases at V and 7 bases at J, with 10 bases in the middle. Germline assignment: CDR1 SQVTM and CDR2 ANQGSEA.

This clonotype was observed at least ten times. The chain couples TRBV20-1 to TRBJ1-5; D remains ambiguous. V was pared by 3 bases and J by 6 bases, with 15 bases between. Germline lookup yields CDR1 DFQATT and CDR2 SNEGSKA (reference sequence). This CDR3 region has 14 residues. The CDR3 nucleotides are TGCAGTGCTAGCCACTTAGGACGGGGTCAGCCCCAGCATTTT. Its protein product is CSASHLGRGQPQHF.

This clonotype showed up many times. The CDR3 region is CAISGTGTGANVLTF. The CDR3 nucleotides read TGTGCCATCAGTGGTACAGGGACTGGGGCCAACGTCCTGACTTTC. The J gene is TRBJ2-6, the V gene TRBV10-3, with D perhaps matching TRBD1 (6 bases). Germline loops: CDR1 ENHRY, CDR2 SYGVKD. V lost 4 bases, J lost 2 bases, and 9 bases lay in between. The CDR3 consists of 15 residues.

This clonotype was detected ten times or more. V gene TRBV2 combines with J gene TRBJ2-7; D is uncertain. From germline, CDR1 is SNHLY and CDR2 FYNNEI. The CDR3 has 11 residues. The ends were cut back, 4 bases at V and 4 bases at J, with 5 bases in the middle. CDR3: CASSVRYEQYF. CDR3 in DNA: TGTGCCAGCAGTGTTAGGTACGAGCAGTACTTC.